This T cell receptor beta chain was recovered during a study of blood T cells in healthy people across ages. Across the whole study: About one barcoded beta molecule per two T cells was captured by template switching. The study, taken as a whole, reports: Unsorted PBMCs ruled out conclusive naive versus antigen-experienced comparison.

About this clonotype itself: Its antigen is unknown.

V was shortened by 2 bases and J by 3 bases, with 11 bases between the two germline ends. The CDR3 contains 14 residues. Germline V gene sequence: CDR1 SGHDN, CDR2 FVKESK. Next came a second PCR, run for 7 to 11 cycles, which used a sample-barcoded 5' primer along with a J-beta primer mix. Researchers report that a template-switch adaptor with 12 random nucleotides tagged each cDNA molecule. TCRdb re-analysed the 5' RACE reads in MiXCR, keeping a single row per CDR3 protein. The table has 650,000 to 800,000 distinct CDR3 sequences, roughly 44% seen once. This receptor was taken from a man aged 60 to 69 in good health. Input material: blood. V is TRBV14 and J is TRBJ2-7; D is perhaps TRBD2 (6 bases). The CDR3 DNA follows: TGTGCCAGCAGCCAACGGGGGAATAACTACGAGCAGTACTTC. This translates into CASSQRGNNYEQYF.